Below are 9 T cell receptor beta chains sequenced from a single sample in a study of neoadjuvant nivolumab and ipilimumab in lung cancer. Some clones are missing from TCRdb's copy, which holds only in-frame ones; the method was immunoSEQ multiplex PCR. The sample carries about 28,000 clones, approximately 80% recorded once. The specimen comprised tumor tissue, sampled after neoadjuvant nivolumab, alone or with ipilimumab, at or shortly before surgery. The receptors derive from an adult with non-small cell lung cancer.

The chain employs TRBV5-6 and TRBJ1-2; 7 nucleotides line up with TRBD1. Trimming at V came to 0 bases and at J to 3 bases, leaving 11 bases not matched to a gene. The germline gives CDR1 SGHDT, CDR2 YYEEEE. The CDR3 is 17 residues long. The CDR3 loop is CASSLAPTGSRYYGYTF. CDR3 coding DNA: TGTGCCAGCAGCTTGGCCCCGACAGGGAGTCGGTACTATGGCTACACCTTC.

This chain links TRBV11-2 with TRBJ2-3, with a tentative D call TRBD2 (5 bases). Trimming pared 5 bases from V and 6 bases from J, leaving 18 bases between. The CDR3 sequence is 15 residues long. Germline-derived CDR1 and CDR2 are SGHAT and FQNNGV. CDR3 residues: CASSPSPRTVDTQYF. CDR3 DNA: TGTGCCAGCAGCCCTAGCCCGCGGACGGTCGATACGCAGTATTTT.

The gene calls are TRBV5-1 and TRBJ2-2, with D tentatively TRBD2 (7 bases). Germline V gene lookup returns CDR1 SGHRS and CDR2 YFSETQ. Trimming pared 0 bases from V and 7 bases from J, leaving 16 bases between. This CDR3 has 16 residues. The CDR3: CASSLAGGGAFGELFF. For the CDR3, the DNA is TGCGCCAGCAGCTTGGCCGGAGGGGGGGCCTTCGGGGAGCTGTTTTTT.

This clone was seen once. The rearrangement uses TRBV29-1 and TRBJ2-5, with TRBD2 as a possible D gene (5 bases). The CDR3 spans 12 residues. Germline CDR1 reads SQVTM; CDR2 reads ANQGSEA. Trimming removed 4 bases at V and 10 bases at J, with 16 bases between. The CDR3 loop reads CSVGAGARDQYF. The CDR3 DNA reads as TGCAGCGTTGGGGCAGGCGCCCGGGACCAGTACTTC.

This clone has more than one count but fewer than ten. The chain is built from TRBV7-6 and TRBJ2-5; D is ambiguous. The CDR3 is made up of 14 amino acids. V was trimmed by 4 bases and J by 2 bases, leaving 11 bases between them. CDR1 is SGHVS and CDR2 is FNYEAQ in the germline V gene. For the CDR3, the DNA is TGTGCCAGCAGCTCACAGAAGGTTCAAGAGACCCAGTACTTC. Translated: CASSSQKVQETQYF. Drawing the rest from reference TRBV7-6 and TRBJ2-5, the complete variable domain is GAGVSQSPRYKVTKRGQDVALRCDPISGHVSLYWYRQALGQGPEFLTYFNYEAQQDKSGLPNDRFSAERPEGSISTLTIQRTEQRDSAMYRCASSSQKVQETQYFGPGTRLLVL.

The chain links TRBV5-1 to TRBJ1-2, with a possible D match to TRBD1 (5 bases). Trimming stripped 5 bases from V and 1 base from J, with 12 bases between. There are 14 residues in the CDR3. The germline CDR1 and CDR2 sequences are SGHRS and YFSETQ. The CDR3 sequence: CASSPDRLNYGYTF. The CDR3 nucleotides read TGCGCCAGCAGTCCCGACAGACTTAACTATGGCTACACCTTC.

The chain carries TRBV7-2 and TRBJ2-5; TRBD2 might be the D (7 bases). Trimming left V 5 bases short and J 5 bases short, with 12 bases between. The CDR3 length is 13 residues. CDR1 is SGHTA, CDR2 FQGNSA, per germline. Here the CDR3 reads CASSPRGAETQYF. The CDR3 DNA is TGTGCCAGCAGCCCCCGGGGGGCCGAGACCCAGTACTTC.

This clone showed up just once. The V gene is TRBV6-6, the J gene TRBJ1-3; 8 nucleotides agree with TRBD1. This CDR3 is 15 amino acids long. The V gene's germline CDR1 is MNHNY and CDR2 SVGAGI (reference sequence). With V trimmed by 6 bases and J by 3 bases, 7 bases remained unmatched. The CDR3 DNA sequence: TGTGCCAGCAGACGACAGGGGTTAGGTGGAAACACCATATATTTT. Protein: CASRRQGLGGNTIYF.

The chain links TRBV30 to TRBJ1-5; 7 bases agree with TRBD1. This CDR3 comprises 15 residues. With 2 bases clipped from V and 3 bases from J, the junction kept 7 bases outside the gene matches. The germline gives CDR1 GTSNPN, CDR2 SVGIG (reference sequence). CDR3 sequence reads: CAWSRTGASNQPQHF. The CDR3 DNA follows: TGTGCCTGGAGTCGAACAGGGGCCTCCAATCAGCCCCAGCATTTT.